This T cell receptor beta chain stems from a study of blood T cell repertoires in COVID-19. Study at large: Some COVID-19 samples were acute and others convalescent; all came from the United States, Italy and Spain. Nucleic acid was either cDNA or gDNA, and it came from T cells, B-cell-depleted T cells, or PBMCs.

The CDR3 runs to 14 residues. Germline CDR1 is GTSNPN and CDR2 is SVGIG (reference sequence). V was shortened by 0 bases and J by 3 bases, with 8 bases between the two germline ends. This clone appeared a single time. Per the study methods: Estimated nucleated cell counts came from reference gene primer amplification. The repertoire was sequenced with immunoSEQ multiplex PCR; TCRdb's copy has only in-frame clones and lacks some. V, J and clone size are taken as reported in that table, and D and trimming were inferred from the DNA itself. The data show approximately 90,000 clones, 80% to 90% seen once.

The source is a man aged 45 to 65 with acute or convalescent COVID-19. V usage is TRBV30 and J usage is TRBJ1-4, with D unclear. The specimen was peripheral blood. CDR3 residues: CAWSVGQPNEKLFF. The DNA for the CDR3 is TGTGCCTGGAGTGTGGGCCAGCCTAATGAAAAACTGTTTTTT.